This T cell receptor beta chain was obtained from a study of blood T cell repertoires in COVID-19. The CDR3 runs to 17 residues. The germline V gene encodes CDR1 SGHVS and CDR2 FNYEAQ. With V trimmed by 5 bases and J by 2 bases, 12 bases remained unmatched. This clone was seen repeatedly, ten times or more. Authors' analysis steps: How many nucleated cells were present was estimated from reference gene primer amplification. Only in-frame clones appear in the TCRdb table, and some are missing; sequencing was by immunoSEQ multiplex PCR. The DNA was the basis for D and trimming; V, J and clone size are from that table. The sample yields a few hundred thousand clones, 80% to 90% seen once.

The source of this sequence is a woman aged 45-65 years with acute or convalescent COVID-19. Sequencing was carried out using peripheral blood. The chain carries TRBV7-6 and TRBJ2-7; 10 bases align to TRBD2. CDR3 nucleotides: TGTGCCAGCAGCCCGCCTTACATCCTAGCGGGAGCCTACGAGCAGTACTTC. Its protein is CASSPPYILAGAYEQYF.